This T cell receptor (beta chain) was captured in a study of T cell responses to AZD1222 COVID-19 vaccine. Some clones are missing from TCRdb's copy, which holds only in-frame ones; the method was immunoSEQ multiplex PCR. Here the sample spans 110,000 or so clones, approximately 90% being singletons. J was trimmed by 2 bases and V by 5 bases; bases with no gene match: 11. The CDR3 is 16 amino acids. Germline lookup yields CDR1 SGHVS and CDR2 FQNEAQ. V usage is TRBV7-8 and J usage is TRBJ2-5; 7 nucleotides match TRBD1. The sample consisted of peripheral blood, taken on day 0 of AZD1222 vaccination. The clonotype was recovered from an adult in good health. CDR3 sequence: CASSPTLTGAQETQYF. In nucleotides, the CDR3 is TGTGCCAGCAGCCCGACGCTAACAGGGGCGCAAGAGACCCAGTACTTC. Full variable domain (rest looked up from reference TRBV7-8 and TRBJ2-5): GAGVSQSPRYKVAKRGQDVALRCDPISGHVSLFWYQQALGQGPEFLTYFQNEAQLDKSGLPSDRFFAERPEGSVSTLKIQRTQQEDSAVYLCASSPTLTGAQETQYFGPGTRLLVL.